Listed here are 29 T cell receptor beta chains from one sample, sequenced in a study of blood T cell repertoires in COVID-19. Clones were sequenced by immunoSEQ multiplex PCR, and TCRdb holds only the in-frame ones, with some missing. The sample shows about 24,000 clones, 85% to 90% of them seen only once. The sequenced sample was peripheral blood. These receptors all come from a man aged 65-85 years with COVID-19, enrolled during active disease.

V usage is TRBV5-5 and J usage is TRBJ1-4; 9 bases fit TRBD1. Losses at the gene ends were 3 bases for V and 6 bases for J; bases not matched to a gene: 6. Germline CDR1 and CDR2: SGHKS and YYEKEE (reference sequence). The CDR3 length is 15 residues. Here the CDR3 DNA reads TGTGCCAGCAGCTCACAGGGGGCGCGGGATGAAAAACTGTTTTTT. Translation: CASSSQGARDEKLFF. The full variable domain, its missing parts supplied by reference TRBV5-5 and TRBJ1-4, is DAGVTQSPTHLIKTRGQQVTLRCSPISGHKSVSWYQQVLGQGPQFIFQYYEKEERGRGNFPDRFSARQFPNYSSELNVNALLLGDSALYLCASSSQGARDEKLFFGSGTQLSVL.

The chain is built from TRBV29-1 and TRBJ1-2; 7 bases map to TRBD1. The length of the CDR3 is 16 residues. The germline gives CDR1 SQVTM, CDR2 ANQGSEA. With V trimmed by 2 bases and J by 2 bases, 11 bases remained unmatched. CDR3 sequence reads: CSVEPEGEGANYGYTF. In nucleotides, the CDR3 is TGCAGCGTTGAACCCGAGGGAGAGGGGGCGAACTATGGCTACACCTTC.

In this sample, this clone turned up a few times. The J gene is TRBJ2-7, the V gene TRBV4-1, with 12 bases identical to TRBD1. The length of the CDR3 is 16 residues. With 6 bases clipped from V and 4 bases from J, the junction kept 10 bases outside the gene matches. Germline loops: CDR1 MGHRA, CDR2 YSYEKL. The CDR3, as DNA: TGCGCCAGCAGTCCACCTCCGGGACAGGGGGCTTACGAGCAGTACTTC. It translates to CASSPPPGQGAYEQYF.

The gene calls are TRBV21-1 and TRBJ1-1; TRBD1, the table's D call, was not compared with the DNA. TRBV21-1 is annotated as a pseudogene. The CDR3 totals 16 residues. CDR3 protein: CASSKEETGVWCVAFF. CDR3 sequence (DNA): TGTGCCAGCAGCAAAGAGGAGACAGGGGTCTGGTGCGTGGCTTTCTTT.

The V gene is TRBV5-1, the J gene TRBJ1-5; no clear D. The CDR3 covers 13 residues. Germline V gives CDR1 SGHRS, CDR2 YFSETQ. Trimming removed 4 bases from V and 6 bases from J, with 11 bases in between. The CDR3 nucleotides are TGCGCCAGCAGCCAACAAGTTGGTCAGCCCCAGCATTTT. Amino acids: CASSQQVGQPQHF.

This rearrangement joins TRBV7-7 to TRBJ2-3; D perhaps matches TRBD2 (6 bases). V was shortened by 5 bases and J by 0 bases, with 12 bases between the two germline ends. Germline CDR1 SSHAT, CDR2 FNYEAQ (reference sequence). The CDR3 loop spans 15 amino acids. The CDR3 loop reads CASSVTGASTDTQYF. The CDR3 DNA follows: TGTGCCAGCAGCGTCACGGGAGCAAGCACAGATACGCAGTATTTT.

The V and J genes are TRBV6-5 and TRBJ2-5; TRBD1 might be the D (6 bases). V was cut by 6 bases and J by 7 bases, with 18 bases left in between. This CDR3 contains 14 residues. Germline CDR1 reads MNHEY; CDR2 reads SVGAGI. CDR3 bases: TGTGCCAGCAGCCTCCTGACAGGCTTTGGGACCCAGTACTTC. This translates into CASSLLTGFGTQYF.

This chain links TRBV5-1 with TRBJ1-2, with TRBD1 identical over 7 bases. The CDR3 is made up of 13 amino acids. Germline CDR1 is SGHRS and CDR2 is YFSETQ. Trimming removed 5 bases from V and 4 bases from J; junction bases left unmatched: 5. The CDR3 loop is CASSRDSIYGYTF. The CDR3 DNA follows: TGCGCCAGCAGTCGGGACAGCATCTATGGCTACACCTTC. Drawing the rest from reference TRBV5-1 and TRBJ1-2, the complete variable domain is KAGVTQTPRYLIKTRGQQVTLSCSPISGHRSVSWYQQTPGQGLQFLFEYFSETQRNKGNFPGRFSGRQFSNSRSEMNVSTLELGDSALYLCASSRDSIYGYTFGSGTRLTVV.

This chain uses TRBV30 with TRBJ2-1; 14 nucleotides align to TRBD2. Trimming took 3 bases from V and 8 from J; bases not matched to a gene: 6. The CDR3 totals 15 residues. The germline CDR1 and CDR2 sequences are GTSNPN and SVGIG (reference sequence). In DNA form, the CDR3 reads TGTGCCTGGAGGGAGGGACTAGCGGGAGTACATGAGCAGTTCTTC. Amino acids: CAWREGLAGVHEQFF.

The V call is TRBV5-4, the J call TRBJ2-7; TRBD2 aligns across 7 bases. CDR1 and CDR2 (germline): SGHNT, YYREEE (reference sequence). The CDR3 has 14 amino acids. The J segment lost 6 bases and the V segment lost 3 bases, leaving 9 bases of the junction unmatched. DNA for the CDR3: TGTGCCAGCAGCTGGGGACTACTTCCTGGCGAGCAGTACTTC. The encoded protein is CASSWGLLPGEQYF.

CDR3 DNA: TGTGCCAGCAGAGCCGGGACAGGGGGCTCCTACGAGCAGTACTTC. Translated, it gives CASRAGTGGSYEQYF. The genes are TRBV27 and TRBJ2-7; 11 bases are a match to TRBD1. V gave up 6 bases and J gave up 0 bases; unmatched junction bases: 4. The CDR3 sequence is 15 residues long. Germline V gene data show CDR1 as MNHEY and CDR2 as SMNVEV (reference sequence).

The rearrangement joins TRBV6-6 to TRBJ2-3, with D uncertain. CDR3 size: 12 residues. Germline CDR1 and CDR2: MNHNY and SVGAGI (reference sequence). Trimming pared 4 bases from V and 4 bases from J, leaving 6 bases between. As DNA, the CDR3 is TGTGCCAGCAGTTCACAACCAGATACGCAGTATTTT. Its translation: CASSSQPDTQYF.

The rearrangement uses TRBV5-6 and TRBJ1-1; perhaps TRBD1 as D (6 bases). From germline, CDR1 is SGHDT and CDR2 YYEEEE. The CDR3 has 14 residues. Trimming removed 2 bases at V and 6 bases at J, with 14 bases between. In nucleotides, the CDR3 is TGTGCCAGCAGCTTACAGGGTGGTTGGTCTGAAGCTTTCTTT. The encoded protein is CASSLQGGWSEAFF.

V is TRBV7-9 and J is TRBJ1-1; unclear D gene. The CDR3 length is 16 residues. Germline V gene data show CDR1 as SEHNR and CDR2 as FQNEAQ (reference sequence). V gave up 5 bases and J gave up 5 bases, with 21 bases separating them. CDR3 amino acids: CASSDRYGQSLTEAFF. The CDR3 DNA follows: TGTGCCAGCAGCGATCGTTATGGGCAGTCCCTAACTGAAGCTTTCTTT. The entire variable domain, with the rest obtained from reference TRBV7-9 and TRBJ1-1, is as follows: DTGVSQNPRHKITKRGQNVTFRCDPISEHNRLYWYRQTLGQGPEFLTYFQNEAQLEKSRLLSDRFSAERPKGSFSTLEIQRTEQGDSAMYLCASSDRYGQSLTEAFFGQGTRLTVV.

The V gene is TRBV5-5, the J gene TRBJ2-5, with a weak D call TRBD2 (6 bases). The CDR3 contains 16 residues. Deletions cut 0 bases from V and 4 bases from J, with 16 bases between. Per germline, CDR1 SGHKS and CDR2 YYEKEE (reference sequence). CDR3 loop: CASSLGVAGFRETQYF. The CDR3 DNA sequence: TGTGCCAGCAGCTTGGGGGTTGCGGGGTTTCGAGAGACCCAGTACTTC.

This rearrangement joins TRBV16 to TRBJ2-1, with 7 bases fitting TRBD1. After removal of 2 bases from V and 13 bases from J, the junction contained 5 bases not matched to a gene. This CDR3 spans 12 amino acids. Germline V gene data show CDR1 as KGHSY and CDR2 as FQNENV. The CDR3 DNA sequence: TGTGCCAGCAGCCAAGGACAGGAGCAACAGTTCTTC. It is translated as CASSQGQEQQFF.

The rearrangement uses TRBV4-1 and TRBJ2-2; TRBD1 agrees at 10 bases. The CDR3 is 15 amino acids. CDR1 is MGHRA and CDR2 is YSYEKL in the germline V gene. The junction had 6 bases not matched to a gene; V was cut back by 4 bases and J by 7 bases. The CDR3 spells CASSPRDRGRGELFF. The CDR3, as DNA: TGCGCCAGCAGCCCCCGGGACAGGGGTCGCGGGGAGCTGTTTTTT.

The V call is TRBV5-1, the J call TRBJ1-5, with D perhaps matching TRBD1 (5 bases). Germline CDR1 reads SGHRS; CDR2 reads YFSETQ. This CDR3 is built from 15 residues. The V end was cut by 0 bases, the J end by 5 bases, with 12 bases between. The CDR3 sequence: CASSLVGGGDQPQHF. CDR3 coding DNA: TGCGCCAGCAGCTTGGTGGGGGGAGGGGATCAGCCCCAGCATTTT. Full variable domain (rest looked up from reference TRBV5-1 and TRBJ1-5): KAGVTQTPRYLIKTRGQQVTLSCSPISGHRSVSWYQQTPGQGLQFLFEYFSETQRNKGNFPGRFSGRQFSNSRSEMNVSTLELGDSALYLCASSLVGGGDQPQHFGDGTRLSIL.

This chain joins TRBV6-5 and TRBJ1-1, with D possibly matching TRBD1 (6 bases). CDR1 MNHEY and CDR2 SVGAGI come from the germline V gene. With 6 bases removed from V and 4 bases from J, the gap between germline ends came to 15 bases. The CDR3 runs 14 residues. CDR3 residues: CASRLQGSGTEAFF. In DNA form, the CDR3 reads TGTGCCAGCAGGTTACAGGGTAGTGGCACTGAAGCTTTCTTT.

The chain has TRBV5-6 and TRBJ2-3, with D tentatively TRBD2 (6 bases). This CDR3 region has 15 residues. V shed 2 bases and J shed 7 bases, with 17 bases lying between them. Germline lookup yields CDR1 SGHDT and CDR2 YYEEEE. DNA for the CDR3: TGTGCCAGCAGCTTAATGCGGGAAATTACCAATACGCAGTATTTT. Amino acids: CASSLMREITNTQYF.

The J gene is TRBJ2-5, the V gene TRBV5-1, with D uncertain. The V end lost 7 bases, the J end lost 2 bases, and 6 bases lay between the germline ends. The CDR3 is made up of 11 amino acids. Germline V lookup: CDR1 SGHRS, CDR2 YFSETQ. CDR3 residues: CASGPQETQYF. CDR3 sequence (DNA): TGCGCCAGCGGCCCGCAAGAGACCCAGTACTTC.

The chain is built from TRBV3-1 (or the pseudogene TRBV3-2) and TRBJ2-1; a possible D gene is TRBD2 (6 bases). From germline, CDR1 is LGHDT and CDR2 YNNKEL (reference sequence). The CDR3 contains 18 residues. V was trimmed by 1 base and J by 0 bases, leaving 16 bases between them. The CDR3 protein is CASSQGRDGGSSYNEQFF. The CDR3 DNA reads TGTGCCAGCAGCCAAGGGAGGGACGGGGGAAGCTCCTACAATGAGCAGTTCTTC.

This clone was counted a few times. The rearrangement joins TRBV19 to TRBJ1-1, with a possible D match to TRBD1 (6 bases). The germline V gene has CDR1 LNHDA and CDR2 SQIVND (reference sequence). The CDR3 has 15 amino acids. V lost 2 bases and J lost 4, with 14 bases in between. This CDR3 reads CASSISGERGTEAFF. CDR3 bases: TGTGCCAGTAGTATATCAGGGGAGAGGGGCACTGAAGCTTTCTTT.

This chain uses TRBV11-2 with TRBJ2-3; TRBD2 agrees at 7 bases. Unmatched junction bases numbered 10, after V lost 1 base and J lost 0 bases. The CDR3 runs to 18 residues. Germline assignment: CDR1 SGHAT and CDR2 FQNNGV. This chain's CDR3 is CASSLGNLAVMSTDTQYF. CDR3 sequence (DNA): TGTGCCAGCAGCTTAGGTAACCTAGCGGTTATGAGCACAGATACGCAGTATTTT. The entire variable domain, with the rest obtained from reference TRBV11-2 and TRBJ2-3, is as follows: EAGVAQSPRYKIIEKRQSVAFWCNPISGHATLYWYQQILGQGPKLLIQFQNNGVVDDSQLPKDRFSAERLKGVDSTLKIQPAKLEDSAVYLCASSLGNLAVMSTDTQYFGPGTRLTVL.

The CDR3 DNA sequence: TGTGCCAGCAGCAAAAGCACAGCGGGGACCGGGGAGCTGTTTTTT. Its protein is CASSKSTAGTGELFF. The chain links TRBV21-1 to TRBJ2-2; TRBD2, the table's D call, lacks a check against the DNA. TRBV21-1 constitutes a pseudogene. The CDR3 runs 15 residues.

This clone was counted a single time. The chain recombines TRBV10-3 with TRBJ2-7; D may be TRBD2 (6 bases). Trimming stripped 0 bases from V and 3 bases from J, with 9 bases between. The CDR3 runs 14 residues. Germline V lookup: CDR1 ENHRY, CDR2 SYGVKD. The CDR3 protein is CAISESEGGYEQYF. DNA of the CDR3: TGTGCCATCAGTGAGTCCGAGGGAGGCTACGAGCAGTACTTC.

The J gene is TRBJ2-3, the V gene TRBV19, with D possibly matching TRBD2 (6 bases). This CDR3 region has 13 residues. Trimming took 9 bases from V and 6 from J, leaving 16 bases between them. Germline lookup yields CDR1 LNHDA and CDR2 SQIVND (reference sequence). DNA for the CDR3: TGTGCCAGCACCGGGACTCACAAGGATACGCAGTATTTT. It encodes CASTGTHKDTQYF. The whole variable domain, remainder taken from reference TRBV19 and TRBJ2-3, is DGGITQSPKYLFRKEGQNVTLSCEQNLNHDAMYWYRQDPGQGLRLIYYSQIVNDFQKGDIAEGYSVSREKKESFPLTVTSAQKNPTAFYLCASTGTHKDTQYFGPGTRLTVL.

This chain connects TRBV27 to TRBJ2-2; D perhaps matches TRBD1 (5 bases). Germline V gene lookup returns CDR1 MNHEY and CDR2 SMNVEV (reference sequence). V lost 7 bases to trimming and J lost 0 bases, with 15 bases between them. This CDR3 region has 16 residues. For the CDR3, the DNA is TGTGCCAGCACCTTAGGACAAGCCGCGAACACCGGGGAGCTGTTTTTT. Protein sequence: CASTLGQAANTGELFF.

The chain is built from TRBV7-9 and TRBJ1-3, with TRBD1 matching over 8 bases. The CDR3 has 17 amino acids. Per germline, CDR1 SEHNR and CDR2 FQNEAQ (reference sequence). With 4 bases clipped from V and 4 bases from J, the junction kept 12 bases outside the gene matches. The CDR3 reads CASSSTWQGALGNTIYF. The CDR3 bases are TGTGCCAGCAGCTCTACGTGGCAGGGGGCATTGGGAAACACCATATATTTT.